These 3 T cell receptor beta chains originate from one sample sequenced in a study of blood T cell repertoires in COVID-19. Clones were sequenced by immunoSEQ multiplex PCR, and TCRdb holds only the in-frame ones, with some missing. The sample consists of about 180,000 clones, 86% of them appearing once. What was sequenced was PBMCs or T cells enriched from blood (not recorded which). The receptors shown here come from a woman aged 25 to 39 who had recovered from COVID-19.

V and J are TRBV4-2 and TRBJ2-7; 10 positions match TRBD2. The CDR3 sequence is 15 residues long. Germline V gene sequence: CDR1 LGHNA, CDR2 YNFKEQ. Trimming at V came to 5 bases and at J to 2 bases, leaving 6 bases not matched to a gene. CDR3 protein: CASSEGLAPTYEQYF. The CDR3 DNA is TGTGCCAGCAGCGAGGGACTAGCGCCAACCTACGAGCAGTACTTC.

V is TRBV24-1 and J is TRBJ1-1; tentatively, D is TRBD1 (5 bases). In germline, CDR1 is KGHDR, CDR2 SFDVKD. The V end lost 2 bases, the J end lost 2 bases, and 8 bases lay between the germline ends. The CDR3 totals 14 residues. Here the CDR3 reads CATSDSGQNTEAFF. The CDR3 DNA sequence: TGTGCCACCAGTGATTCAGGACAAAACACTGAAGCTTTCTTT.

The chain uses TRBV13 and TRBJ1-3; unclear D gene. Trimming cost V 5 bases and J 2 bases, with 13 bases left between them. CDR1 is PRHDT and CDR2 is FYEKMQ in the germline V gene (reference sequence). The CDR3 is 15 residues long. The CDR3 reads CASSRDRGAGNTIYF. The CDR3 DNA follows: TGTGCCAGCAGCAGAGACCGGGGTGCTGGAAACACCATATATTTT.